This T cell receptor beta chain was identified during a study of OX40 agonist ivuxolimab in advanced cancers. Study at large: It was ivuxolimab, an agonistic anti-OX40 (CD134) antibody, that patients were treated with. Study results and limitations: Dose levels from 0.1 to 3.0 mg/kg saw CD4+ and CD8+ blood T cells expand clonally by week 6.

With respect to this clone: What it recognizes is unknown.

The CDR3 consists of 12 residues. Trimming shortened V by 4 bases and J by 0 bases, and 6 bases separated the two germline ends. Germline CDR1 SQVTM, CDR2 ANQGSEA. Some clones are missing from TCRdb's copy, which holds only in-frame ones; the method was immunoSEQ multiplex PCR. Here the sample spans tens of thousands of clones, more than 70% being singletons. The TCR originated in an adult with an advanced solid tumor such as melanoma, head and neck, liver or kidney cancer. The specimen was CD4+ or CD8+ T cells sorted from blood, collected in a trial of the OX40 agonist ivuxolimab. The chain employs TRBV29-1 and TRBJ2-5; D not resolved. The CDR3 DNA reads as TGCAGCGTTGTTGCGTACCAAGAGACCCAGTACTTC. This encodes CSVVAYQETQYF.